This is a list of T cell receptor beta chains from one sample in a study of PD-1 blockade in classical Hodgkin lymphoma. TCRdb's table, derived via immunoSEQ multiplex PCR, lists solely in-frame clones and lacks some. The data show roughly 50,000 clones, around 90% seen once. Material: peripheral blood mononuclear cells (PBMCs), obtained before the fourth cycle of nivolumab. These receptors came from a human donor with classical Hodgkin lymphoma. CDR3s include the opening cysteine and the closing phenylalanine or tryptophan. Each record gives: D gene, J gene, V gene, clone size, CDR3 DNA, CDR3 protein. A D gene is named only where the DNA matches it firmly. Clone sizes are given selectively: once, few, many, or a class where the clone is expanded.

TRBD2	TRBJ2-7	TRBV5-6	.	TGTGCCAGCAGAGGGACTAGCGGGACCCGGATTTCCTACGAGCAGTACTTC	CASRGTSGTRISYEQYF
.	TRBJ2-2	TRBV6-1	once	TGTGCCAGCAGTGTCCGCCAGGGTCTGGGGGAGCTGTTTTTT	CASSVRQGLGELFF
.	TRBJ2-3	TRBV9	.	TGTGCCAGCAGCGTCGGAGGGCCAGATACGCAGTATTTT	CASSVGGPDTQYF
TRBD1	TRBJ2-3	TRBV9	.	TGTGCCAGCAGCGTAGGGTCTCCGGGACAGGGGCTAGATACGCAGTATTTT	CASSVGSPGQGLDTQYF
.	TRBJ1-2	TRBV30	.	TGTGCCTGGAATAAGGAGGGAGACTATGGCTACACCTTC	CAWNKEGDYGYTF
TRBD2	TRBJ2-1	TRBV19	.	TGTGCCAGTAGGGTACTAGCGGAGGCCTACAATGAGCAGTTCTTC	CASRVLAEAYNEQFF
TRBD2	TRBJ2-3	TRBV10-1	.	TGCGCCAGCAGTGACACTAGCGGGAGGAGCACAGATACGCAGTATTTT	CASSDTSGRSTDTQYF
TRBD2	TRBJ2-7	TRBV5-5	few	TGTGCCAGCAGCTTGGGAGCGGGAGGAGGCTACGAGCAGTACTTC	CASSLGAGGGYEQYF
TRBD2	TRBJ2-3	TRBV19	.	TGTGCCAGTAGGCGACTAGCGGGAGTGGCAGATACGCAGTATTTT	CASRRLAGVADTQYF
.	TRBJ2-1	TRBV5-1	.	TGCGCCAGCAGCTCCGGTTATGGTGTTGGGGCAGCTTACAATGAGCAGTTCTTC	CASSSGYGVGAAYNEQFF
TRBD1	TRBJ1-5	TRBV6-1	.	TGTGCCAGCAGTGTCCTGGGACAGGGGAGTCAGCCCCAGCATTTT	CASSVLGQGSQPQHF
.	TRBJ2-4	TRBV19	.	TGTGCCAGTAGTATTCCCGCTCTAGCCAAAAACATTCAGTACTTC	CASSIPALAKNIQYF
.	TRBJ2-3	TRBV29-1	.	TGCAGCGTTGGCGGAGGACTCACAGATACGCAGTATTTT	CSVGGGLTDTQYF
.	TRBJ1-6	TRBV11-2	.	TGTGCCAGCAGCTTAGTCAGGGGTGGTAATTCACCCCTCCACTTT	CASSLVRGGNSPLHF
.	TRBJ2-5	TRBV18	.	TGTGCCAGCTCAAGGGACCAAGAGACCCAGTACTTC	CASSRDQETQYF
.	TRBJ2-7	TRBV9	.	TGTGCCAGCAGCCCCACCGCGGGATCCCACGAGCAGTACTTC	CASSPTAGSHEQYF
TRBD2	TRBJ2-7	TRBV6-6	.	TGTGCCAGCAGGGCCCGGATAGCGGGATGGGAGGACGAGCAGTACTTC	CASRARIAGWEDEQYF